Below, 28 T cell receptor beta chains from the same sample are listed, as sequenced in a study of breast tumors, draining lymph nodes, adjacent tissues. Samples came from axillary lymph nodes draining the breast cancer. MiXCR, applied by TCRdb to the multiplex PCR reads, yields one record per CDR3 protein. Of 270,000 or so distinct CDR3 sequences listed, around 30% are singletons. The sequenced sample was axillary lymph node tissue. These receptors were taken from a female donor with breast cancer. Some clones in this sample may be carry-over from other donors' samples.

In its sample, this clonotype was seen once. The V gene is TRBV10-1, the J gene TRBJ1-6; D is uncertain. This CDR3 is built from 15 residues. The V end was cut by 0 bases, the J end by 3 bases, with 6 bases between. CDR1 is WNHNN, CDR2 SYGVQD, per germline (reference sequence). In DNA form, the CDR3 reads TGCGCCAGCAGTGAGTCGGGCAACTATAATTCACCCCTCCACTTT. It is translated as CASSESGNYNSPLHF.

The gene calls are TRBV30 and TRBJ1-5, with 10 bases lining up with TRBD1. This CDR3 is 14 amino acids long. Germline V gene sequence: CDR1 GTSNPN, CDR2 SVGIG (reference sequence). V gave up 3 bases and J gave up 5 bases; unmatched junction bases: 4. For the CDR3, the DNA is TGTGCCTGGAGGGGACAGGGGTCTCATCAGCCCCAGCATTTT. It codes for CAWRGQGSHQPQHF.

At least ten counts were recorded for this clonotype. At one boundary the junction diverges from the germline segment, which might be a read error. The chain links TRBV6-2 or TRBV6-3 to TRBJ1-2; 7 bases map to TRBD1. This CDR3 spans 12 amino acids. CDR1 and CDR2 from the germline V gene are MNHEY and SVGEGT. The CDR3 DNA reads as TGTGCCGGCAGTGAGCGACAGGGAGCCTACACCTTC. Residues: CAGSERQGAYTF.

The sample holds many counts of this clonotype. This chain connects TRBV7-6 to TRBJ2-1; 9 bases agree with TRBD2. Germline V gene lookup returns CDR1 SGHVS and CDR2 FNYEAQ. The J segment lost 9 bases and the V segment lost 0 bases, leaving 6 bases of the junction unmatched. The CDR3 covers 15 residues. CDR3 amino acids: CASSLAAGGNFEQFF. The CDR3 bases are TGTGCCAGCAGCTTAGCGGCGGGAGGGAATTTTGAGCAGTTCTTC. Filled out from reference TRBV7-6 and TRBJ2-1, the complete variable domain reads GAGVSQSPRYKVTKRGQDVALRCDPISGHVSLYWYRQALGQGPEFLTYFNYEAQQDKSGLPNDRFSAERPEGSISTLTIQRTEQRDSAMYRCASSLAAGGNFEQFFGPGTRLTVL.

The sample holds many counts of this clonotype. V usage is TRBV5-6 and J usage is TRBJ2-7; weak D call: TRBD1 (5 bases). From germline, CDR1 is SGHDT and CDR2 YYEEEE. V was trimmed by 3 bases and J by 1 base, leaving 14 bases between them. The CDR3 is made up of 15 amino acids. In nucleotides, the CDR3 is TGTGCCAGCAGCTCTGGCGTAAGGGGATCCTACGAGCAGTACTTC. Translation: CASSSGVRGSYEQYF. Together with reference TRBV5-6 and TRBJ2-7, the CDR3 gives the full variable domain: DAGVTQSPTHLIKTRGQQVTLRCSPKSGHDTVSWYQQALGQGPQFIFQYYEEEERQRGNFPDRFSGHQFPNYSSELNVNALLLGDSALYLCASSSGVRGSYEQYFGPGTRLTVT.

This clonotype was counted a few times. A read error may explain this, as a much larger clone is one base away. V and J are TRBV7-9 and TRBJ2-1; D may be TRBD2 (6 bases). There are 15 residues in the CDR3. The V gene's germline CDR1 is SEHNR and CDR2 FQNEAQ (reference sequence). CDR3 sequence: CASSAREKPKREQLF. The CDR3 DNA follows: TGTGCCAGCAGCGCCCGGGAGAAACCGAAAAGGGAGCAGCTCTTC.

This clonotype was observed many times. This sequence joins TRBV29-1 and TRBJ2-1, with 7 bases lining up with TRBD2. Germline lookup yields CDR1 SQVTM and CDR2 ANQGSEA. V trimming: 8 bases; J trimming: 5 bases; junction bases outside the gene matches: 21. The CDR3 covers 17 residues. The CDR3 bases are TGCAGCTCGGGTCGGGCTAGCGGAATTTCTCAGAACAATGAGCAGTTCTTC. This encodes CSSGRASGISQNNEQFF.

On this clonotype itself: Because the CDR3 is missing its conserved closing phenylalanine or tryptophan, this is likely a read error. The DNA is omitted, as the CDR3 cannot be located on it reliably, and the CDR3 follows TCRdb's listing. The genes are TRBV13 and TRBJ2-2; TRBD1, the D gene given by the table, was not confirmed from the DNA. 17 amino acids form the CDR3, both terminal residues included. CDR1 is PRHDT, CDR2 FYEKMQ, per germline (reference sequence). CDR3 region: CASSLVKRGLNTGELRI.

The gene calls are TRBV9 and TRBJ1-1; no clear D gene. The CDR3 sequence is 13 residues long. The germline V and J ends were trimmed by 3 bases and 4 bases, with 10 bases remaining between them. Germline loops: CDR1 SGDLS, CDR2 YYNGEE. The CDR3 loop reads CASSGRVGTEAFF. The CDR3 DNA follows: TGTGCCAGCAGCGGGAGGGTGGGCACTGAAGCTTTCTTT.

The chain is built from TRBV5-4 and TRBJ2-5, with 9 bases that match TRBD1. Germline CDR1 SGHNT, CDR2 YYREEE (reference sequence). The CDR3 length is 17 residues. J gave up 1 base and V 5 bases, and 12 bases lay outside the gene matches. CDR3 DNA sequence: TGTGCCAGCAGACTCGACAGGGGGGAGTCACGCCAAGAGACCCAGTACTTC. This translates into CASRLDRGESRQETQYF.

In this sample, this clonotype turned up many times. J is TRBJ2-7 and V is TRBV5-5, with D hard to call. The CDR3 has 11 residues. V lost 7 bases and J lost 7, with 12 bases in between. CDR1 and CDR2 from the germline V gene are SGHKS and YYEKEE (reference sequence). CDR3 in DNA: TGTGCCAGCGCCTCCCAGAGGGAGCAGTACTTC. It is translated as CASASQREQYF.

This clonotype was recorded at least ten times. The chain employs TRBV19 and TRBJ2-3; TRBD2 is a possible D gene (6 bases). Germline CDR1 and CDR2: LNHDA and SQIVND (reference sequence). V lost 6 bases and J 2 bases, leaving 27 bases between the germline ends. The CDR3 consists of 19 residues. CDR3 in DNA: TGTGCCAGTAGCATGGGGAACCCCCGGGGGAGGATTCACACAGATACGCAGTATTTT. This translates into CASSMGNPRGRIHTDTQYF.

This clonotype was detected many times. The V and J genes are TRBV7-3 and TRBJ2-2; 8 bases fit TRBD2. The length of the CDR3 is 16 residues. Germline CDR1 SGHTA, CDR2 FQGTGA. After removal of 2 bases from V and 4 bases from J, the junction contained 6 bases not matched to a gene. The CDR3 bases are TGTGCCAGCAGCTTAGGCGGGGGGCGTTCCACCGGGGAGCTGTTTTTT. Amino acid sequence: CASSLGGGRSTGELFF.

The chain links TRBV29-1 to TRBJ1-4; D not resolved. Trimming removed 3 bases at V and 5 bases at J, with 10 bases between. The germline V gene has CDR1 SQVTM and CDR2 ANQGSEA. This CDR3 has 13 amino acids. The CDR3 sequence is CSVDASGNEKLFF. In DNA, the CDR3 is TGCAGCGTTGACGCTAGCGGGAATGAAAAACTGTTTTTT.

This clonotype has just a few counts. J is TRBJ2-2 and V is TRBV9; 7 nucleotides align to TRBD2. The V and J ends lost 3 bases and 6 bases, in that order; junction bases with no gene match: 14. This CDR3 has 17 amino acids. Germline V gene data show CDR1 as SGDLS and CDR2 as YYNGEE. The CDR3 DNA follows: TGTGCCAGCAGCGGAGCCCCGGGGGGAATGATTGCCGGGGAGCTGTTTTTT. Residues: CASSGAPGGMIAGELFF.

The chain has TRBV27 and TRBJ2-1, with 9 bases matching TRBD2. V was pared by 2 bases and J by 2 bases, with 1 base of the junction left unmatched. CDR1 and CDR2 (germline): MNHEY, SMNVEV (reference sequence). The length of the CDR3 is 15 residues. The CDR3: CASSLRLAAYNEQFF. CDR3 nucleotide sequence: TGTGCCAGCAGTTTAAGACTAGCGGCCTACAATGAGCAGTTCTTC.

Comment on this clonotype: This may come from a read error, since a much larger clone is one base off. Given the absence of the conserved phenylalanine or tryptophan at the CDR3 end, a read error is likely. The CDR3 nucleotides read TGTGCCAGCAGCCGGGACACCTTCACCTACGAGCAGTACCTC. This sequence encodes CASSRDTFTYEQYL. V is TRBV7-9 and J is TRBJ2-7, with a weak D call TRBD1 (6 bases). This CDR3 has 14 amino acids. V lost 5 bases to trimming and J lost 2 bases, with 13 bases between them. The germline gives CDR1 SEHNR, CDR2 FQNEAQ (reference sequence).

This clonotype appeared many times. The chain uses TRBV6-6 and TRBJ2-6; 9 nucleotides match TRBD2. V gave up 2 bases and J gave up 2 bases; unmatched junction bases: 4. In germline, CDR1 is MNHNY, CDR2 SVGAGI (reference sequence). The CDR3 extends over 17 amino acids. The CDR3: CASSYTLAGTGANVLTF. CDR3 in DNA: TGTGCCAGCAGTTACACCCTAGCGGGAACTGGGGCCAACGTCCTGACTTTC.

The chain carries TRBV2 and TRBJ2-5, with D possibly matching TRBD1 (5 bases). V lost 9 bases and J lost 1, with 12 bases in between. Germline values: CDR1 SNHLY, CDR2 FYNNEI. This CDR3 is 13 amino acids long. The CDR3 sequence: CASYRRSQETQYF. CDR3 coding DNA: TGTGCCAGTTACAGGAGAAGCCAAGAGACCCAGTACTTC. Full variable domain (remainder filled in from reference TRBV2 and TRBJ2-5): EPEVTQTPSHQVTQMGQEVILRCVPISNHLYFYWYRQILGQKVEFLVSFYNNEISEKSEIFDDQFSVERPDGSNFTLKIRSTKLEDSAMYFCASYRRSQETQYFGPGTRLLVL.

The gene calls are TRBV12-3 or TRBV12-4 and TRBJ1-1, with D possibly being TRBD1 (5 bases). Deletions cut 6 bases from V and 3 bases from J, with 14 bases between. The CDR3 consists of 14 residues. CDR3 nucleotide sequence: TGTGCCAGCAGAGCCGGGACGGGATACACTGAAGCTTTCTTT. Translated, it gives CASRAGTGYTEAFF.

The V call is TRBV2, the J call TRBJ2-6; 10 nucleotides align to TRBD2. CDR3 length: 16 residues. Trimming at V came to 6 bases and at J to 6 bases, leaving 8 bases not matched to a gene. Germline V CDR1 and CDR2: SNHLY, FYNNEI. The CDR3 nucleotides read TGTGCCAGCAGCCTGAGTACTAGCGGGAAGGCCAACGTCCTGACTTTC. Translated: CASSLSTSGKANVLTF. Together with reference TRBV2 and TRBJ2-6, the CDR3 gives the full variable domain: EPEVTQTPSHQVTQMGQEVILRCVPISNHLYFYWYRQILGQKVEFLVSFYNNEISEKSEIFDDQFSVERPDGSNFTLKIRSTKLEDSAMYFCASSLSTSGKANVLTFGAGSRLTVL.

This clonotype was counted between two and nine times. This sequence joins TRBV5-6 and TRBJ1-1; 7 positions match TRBD1. Trimming took 3 bases from V and 8 from J; bases not matched to a gene: 7. The germline gives CDR1 SGHDT, CDR2 YYEEEE. CDR3 size: 13 residues. In nucleotides, the CDR3 is TGTGCCAGCAGCTCGATTGGACAGGTCGAAGCTTTCTTT. Amino acids: CASSSIGQVEAFF.

V is TRBV25-1 and J is TRBJ1-3, with TRBD1 as a possible D gene (6 bases). CDR1 is MGHDK, CDR2 SYGVNS, per germline. The CDR3 is 14 residues long. V dropped 5 bases and J dropped 4 bases, with 12 bases sitting between them. The CDR3 sequence is CASSNGRGGNTIYF. In nucleotides, the CDR3 is TGTGCCAGCAGTAATGGCAGGGGAGGAAACACCATATATTTT.

About this clonotype: No conserved phenylalanine or tryptophan is present at the end of the CDR3, so a read error is the likely explanation. The chain recombines TRBV4-2 with TRBJ2-2, with 9 bases identical to TRBD1. CDR1 LGHNA and CDR2 YNFKEQ come from the germline V gene. The CDR3 runs to 16 residues. The CDR3 here is CAGSQPGQGGTGELFL. Here the CDR3 DNA reads TGTGCCGGCAGCCAACCGGGACAGGGAGGGACCGGGGAGCTGTTTCTT.

The V gene is TRBV7-9, the J gene TRBJ2-5; no reliable D call. Looked up from germline, CDR1 is SEHNR and CDR2 is FQNEAQ (reference sequence). This CDR3 is 13 amino acids long. V was shortened by 4 bases and J by 5 bases, with 11 bases between the two germline ends. In DNA form, the CDR3 reads TGTGCCAGCAGCTCGACCGAGTGGGAGACCCAGTACTTC. This gives the protein CASSSTEWETQYF.

As to this clonotype: A much larger clone sits a single nucleotide away, making a read error possible. This chain links TRBV20-1 with TRBJ2-7; 8 bases agree with TRBD2. Germline CDR1 reads DFQATT; CDR2 reads SNEGSKA (reference sequence). The CDR3 spans 14 residues. The V gene end was trimmed by 5 bases and the J gene end by 6 bases; junction bases not matched to a gene: 12. CDR3 coding DNA: TGCAGTGCTCCACTGGCGGGAGGAGGCTCCGAGCAGTACTTC. Translating it yields CSAPLAGGGSEQYF.

This clonotype was recorded many times. This sequence joins TRBV19 and TRBJ2-2; 8 positions agree with TRBD2. The germline gives CDR1 LNHDA, CDR2 SQIVND (reference sequence). Trimming took 4 bases from V and 4 from J; bases not matched to a gene: 5. This CDR3 has 15 amino acids. CDR3 bases: TGTGCCAGTAGTAGAAGCGGGAGATCCACCGGGGAGCTGTTTTTT. Its translation is CASSRSGRSTGELFF.

For this clonotype: A read error is possible here, since a much larger clone lies one base away. This chain joins TRBV3-1 and TRBJ2-1, with D perhaps TRBD2 (5 bases). With 1 base removed from V and 13 bases from J, the gap between germline ends came to 20 bases. Germline V gives CDR1 LGHDT, CDR2 YNNKEL (reference sequence). The CDR3 is 15 amino acids. CDR3 nucleotide sequence: TGTGCCAGCAGCCAAGGTGGGAGCCCCGGGGAGACCCAGTTCTTC. Protein: CASSQGGSPGETQFF.